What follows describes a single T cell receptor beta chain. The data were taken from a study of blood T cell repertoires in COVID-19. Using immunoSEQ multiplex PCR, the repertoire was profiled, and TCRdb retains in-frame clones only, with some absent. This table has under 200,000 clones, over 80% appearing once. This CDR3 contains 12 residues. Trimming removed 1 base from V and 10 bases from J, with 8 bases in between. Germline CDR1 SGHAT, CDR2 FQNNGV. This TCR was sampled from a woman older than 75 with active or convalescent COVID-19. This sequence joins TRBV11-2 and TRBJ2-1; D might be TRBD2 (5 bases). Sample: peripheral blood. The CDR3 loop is CASSLARVEQFF. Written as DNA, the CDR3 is TGTGCCAGCAGCTTAGCGAGGGTCGAGCAGTTCTTC.